The rows below give T cell receptor beta chains drawn from one sample of a study of cytotoxic CD8 clonotypes in ibrutinib-treated CLL. Clones were read by immunoSEQ multiplex PCR, and TCRdb kept only the in-frame ones, dropping some. Altogether approximately 170,000 clones are present, approximately 91% being singletons, with the ten largest covering roughly 3%. The specimen comprised PBMCs, sampled at disease progression, from a patient treated with ibrutinib. These receptors were taken from a human donor with chronic lymphocytic leukemia. The conserved cysteine and the conserved F or W are not part of the CDR3 here. Clone size is shown for a subset of rows, as once, few, many or a class of expanded clone.

V gene: TRBV4-2
J gene: TRBJ1-3
clone size: once
CDR3 protein: ASSQLGPSGNTIY

V gene: TRBV15
J gene: TRBJ2-7
clone size: .
CDR3 protein: ATSTGTSAITSYEQY

V gene: TRBV28
J gene: TRBJ2-2
clone size: .
CDR3 protein: ASVLKPNTGELF

V gene: TRBV11-3
J gene: TRBJ2-5
clone size: once
CDR3 protein: ASSLGAETQY

V gene: TRBV5-6
J gene: TRBJ2-1
clone size: .
CDR3 protein: ASSLFVGEQF

V gene: TRBV25-1
J gene: TRBJ2-1
clone size: .
CDR3 protein: ASSDSALEF

V gene: TRBV2
J gene: TRBJ2-3
clone size: .
CDR3 protein: ASIPSTDTQY

V gene: TRBV5-6
J gene: TRBJ2-1
clone size: .
CDR3 protein: ASSFFAQGNYNEQF

V gene: TRBV19
J gene: TRBJ2-7
clone size: .
CDR3 protein: ASSLRGGEQY

V gene: TRBV27
J gene: TRBJ2-7
clone size: .
CDR3 protein: ASSLGLAGGLKPYEQY

V gene: TRBV6-1
J gene: TRBJ2-1
clone size: .
CDR3 protein: ASNPGPQREQF

V gene: TRBV4-3
J gene: TRBJ2-3
clone size: .
CDR3 protein: ASSTWPPSGRAGGTDTQY

V gene: TRBV15
J gene: TRBJ1-1
clone size: .
CDR3 protein: ATSRNRQGVHPEAF

V gene: TRBV7-2
J gene: TRBJ2-7
clone size: .
CDR3 protein: ASGGAAVRYEQY

V gene: TRBV5-6
J gene: TRBJ2-7
clone size: .
CDR3 protein: ASSLDSPYEQY

V gene: TRBV30
J gene: TRBJ2-6
clone size: .
CDR3 protein: ALDRGGANVLT

V gene: TRBV11-2
J gene: TRBJ2-7
clone size: .
CDR3 protein: ASSFRAGPLEQY

V gene: TRBV5-6
J gene: TRBJ2-7
clone size: .
CDR3 protein: ASSLASAIATYEQY

V gene: TRBV7-3
J gene: TRBJ2-3
clone size: .
CDR3 protein: ASSLAFRTDTQY

V gene: TRBV7-3
J gene: TRBJ2-3
clone size: .
CDR3 protein: ASSPGAGSTDTQY

V gene: TRBV5-1
J gene: TRBJ2-7
clone size: .
CDR3 protein: ASSLVSYEQY

V gene: TRBV28
J gene: TRBJ1-5
clone size: .
CDR3 protein: ASSRGGKDYFSNQPQH

V gene: TRBV6-5
J gene: TRBJ1-2
clone size: .
CDR3 protein: ASSYSSRENYGYT

V gene: TRBV2
J gene: TRBJ1-1
clone size: .
CDR3 protein: ASRYERNTEAF

V gene: TRBV11-3
J gene: TRBJ1-1
clone size: .
CDR3 protein: ASNLVPRPNTEAF

V gene: TRBV11-3
J gene: TRBJ2-3
clone size: .
CDR3 protein: ASSLEVGVTDTQY

V gene: TRBV7-8
J gene: TRBJ2-3
clone size: .
CDR3 protein: ASSERTGFRDTQY

V gene: TRBV6-5
J gene: TRBJ2-7
clone size: .
CDR3 protein: ASTSRGGTYEQY

V gene: TRBV7-2
J gene: TRBJ2-1
clone size: .
CDR3 protein: ASSSRKGLAGDNEQF

V gene: TRBV9
J gene: TRBJ2-3
clone size: .
CDR3 protein: ASSAVAGEEADTQY

V gene: TRBV30
J gene: TRBJ1-3
clone size: .
CDR3 protein: ATEKDKVSGNTIY

V gene: TRBV4-3
J gene: TRBJ2-7
clone size: .
CDR3 protein: ASSRDRGPYEQY

V gene: TRBV11-2
J gene: TRBJ1-1
clone size: .
CDR3 protein: ASSLYDNTEAF

V gene: TRBV14
J gene: TRBJ1-1
clone size: .
CDR3 protein: ASSPTRGVGTEAF

V gene: TRBV28
J gene: TRBJ1-2
clone size: .
CDR3 protein: ASSPLGRSYGYT

V gene: TRBV5-1
J gene: TRBJ1-2
clone size: .
CDR3 protein: ASSLAGQGSSNYGYT

V gene: TRBV29-1
J gene: TRBJ2-5
clone size: .
CDR3 protein: SVLTSGRAGETQY

V gene: TRBV5-1
J gene: TRBJ1-1
clone size: .
CDR3 protein: ASSKQGFDTEAF

V gene: TRBV5-4
J gene: TRBJ1-2
clone size: once
CDR3 protein: ASSLDRGLLYGYT

V gene: TRBV27
J gene: TRBJ2-5
clone size: once
CDR3 protein: ASSKRTKETQY

V gene: TRBV21-1
J gene: TRBJ1-4
clone size: .
CDR3 protein: ASSKVGGTGGLCCEKLF

V gene: TRBV15
J gene: TRBJ2-7
clone size: .
CDR3 protein: ATSRDLRYEQY

V gene: TRBV10-1
J gene: TRBJ1-1
clone size: .
CDR3 protein: ASRPDRGQPEAF

V gene: TRBV28
J gene: TRBJ2-5
clone size: .
CDR3 protein: ASSYPGIAQETQY

V gene: TRBV7-2
J gene: TRBJ2-1
clone size: .
CDR3 protein: ASSFAGLAGVWEQF

V gene: TRBV5-1
J gene: TRBJ2-1
clone size: .
CDR3 protein: ASSVNNEQF

V gene: TRBV9
J gene: TRBJ2-3
clone size: .
CDR3 protein: ASNRGGIDTDTQY

V gene: TRBV6-5
J gene: TRBJ2-5
clone size: .
CDR3 protein: ASSYSGTGGETQY

V gene: TRBV11-3
J gene: TRBJ2-5
clone size: .
CDR3 protein: ASSSFGLAVFEETQY

V gene: TRBV6-1
J gene: TRBJ1-1
clone size: .
CDR3 protein: ASSAPLNPIRPGKGAF

V gene: TRBV6-5
J gene: TRBJ2-3
clone size: .
CDR3 protein: ASREDTGGDTQY

V gene: TRBV18
J gene: TRBJ1-5
clone size: .
CDR3 protein: ASSPRQGSQPQH

V gene: TRBV10-2
J gene: TRBJ2-7
clone size: .
CDR3 protein: ASSETLSGRSRYEQY

V gene: TRBV15
J gene: TRBJ2-5
clone size: .
CDR3 protein: ATSSRQETQY

V gene: TRBV27
J gene: TRBJ2-7
clone size: .
CDR3 protein: ASSLSSSGFSYEQY